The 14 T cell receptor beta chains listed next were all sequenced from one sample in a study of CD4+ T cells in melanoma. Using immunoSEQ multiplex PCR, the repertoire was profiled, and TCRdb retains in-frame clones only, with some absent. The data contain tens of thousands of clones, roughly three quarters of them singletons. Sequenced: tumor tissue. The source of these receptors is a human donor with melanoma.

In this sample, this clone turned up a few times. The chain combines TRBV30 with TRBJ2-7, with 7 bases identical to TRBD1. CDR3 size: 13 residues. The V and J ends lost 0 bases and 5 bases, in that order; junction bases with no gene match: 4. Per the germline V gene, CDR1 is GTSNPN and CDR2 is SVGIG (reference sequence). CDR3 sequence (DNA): TGTGCCTGGAGTGTACAGGGGCCCGACGAGCAGTACTTC. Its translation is CAWSVQGPDEQYF.

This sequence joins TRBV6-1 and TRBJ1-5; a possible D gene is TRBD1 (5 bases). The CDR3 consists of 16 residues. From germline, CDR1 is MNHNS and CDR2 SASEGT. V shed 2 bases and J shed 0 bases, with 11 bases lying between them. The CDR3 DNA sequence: TGTGCCAGCAGTGAATTGTCGGGGCTTAGCAATCAGCCCCAGCATTTT. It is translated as CASSELSGLSNQPQHF.

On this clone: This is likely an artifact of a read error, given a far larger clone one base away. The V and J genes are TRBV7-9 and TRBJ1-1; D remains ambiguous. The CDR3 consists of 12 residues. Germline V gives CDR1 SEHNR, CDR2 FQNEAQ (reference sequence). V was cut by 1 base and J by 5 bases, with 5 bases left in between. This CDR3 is CASSLGWTEAFF. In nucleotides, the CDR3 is TGTGCCAGCAGCTTAGGATGGACTGAAGCTTTCTTT.

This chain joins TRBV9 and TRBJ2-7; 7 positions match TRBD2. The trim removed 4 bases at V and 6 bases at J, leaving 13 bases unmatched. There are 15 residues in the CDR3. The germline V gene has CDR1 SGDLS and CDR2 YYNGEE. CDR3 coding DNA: TGTGCCAGCAGCCCCCTCGCCAGCGGGGAAAGCGAGCAGTACTTC. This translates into CASSPLASGESEQYF.

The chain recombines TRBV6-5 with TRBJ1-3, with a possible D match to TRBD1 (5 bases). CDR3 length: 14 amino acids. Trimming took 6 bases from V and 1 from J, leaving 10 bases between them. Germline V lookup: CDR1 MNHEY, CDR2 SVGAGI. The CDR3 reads CASRTQGSGNTIYF. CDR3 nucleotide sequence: TGTGCCAGCAGAACCCAGGGTTCTGGAAACACCATATATTTT.

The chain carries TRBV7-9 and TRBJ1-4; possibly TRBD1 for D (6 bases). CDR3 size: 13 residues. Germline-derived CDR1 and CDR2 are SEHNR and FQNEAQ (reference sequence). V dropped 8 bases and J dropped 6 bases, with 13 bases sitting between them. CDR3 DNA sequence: TGTGCCAGCCTAGGGTCAGGGGATGAAAAACTGTTTTTT. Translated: CASLGSGDEKLFF.

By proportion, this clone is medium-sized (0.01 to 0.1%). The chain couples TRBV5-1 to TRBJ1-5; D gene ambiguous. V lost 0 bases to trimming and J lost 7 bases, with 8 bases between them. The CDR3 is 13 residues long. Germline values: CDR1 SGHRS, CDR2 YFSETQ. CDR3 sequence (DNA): TGCGCCAGCAGCTTGGCCCCAGGACAGCCCCAGCATTTT. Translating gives CASSLAPGQPQHF.

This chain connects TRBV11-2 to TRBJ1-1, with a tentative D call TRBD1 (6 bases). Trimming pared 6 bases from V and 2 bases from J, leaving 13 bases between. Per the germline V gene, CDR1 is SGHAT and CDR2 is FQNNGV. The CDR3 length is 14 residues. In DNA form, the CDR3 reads TGTGCCAGCAGGGGACAAAGGTTTAACACTGAAGCTTTCTTT. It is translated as CASRGQRFNTEAFF.

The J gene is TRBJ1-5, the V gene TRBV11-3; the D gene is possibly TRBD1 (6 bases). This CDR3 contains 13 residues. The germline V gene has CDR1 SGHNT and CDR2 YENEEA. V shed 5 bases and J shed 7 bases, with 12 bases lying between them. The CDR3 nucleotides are TGTGCCAGCAGCAGAAACGGGGGCCAGCCCCAGCATTTT. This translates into CASSRNGGQPQHF.

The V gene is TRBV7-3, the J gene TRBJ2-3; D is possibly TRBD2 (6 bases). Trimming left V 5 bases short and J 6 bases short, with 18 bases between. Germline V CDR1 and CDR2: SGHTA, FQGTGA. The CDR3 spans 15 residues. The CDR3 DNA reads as TGTGCCAGCAGCGCGGGACGGAGCTCCCCCGATACGCAGTATTTT. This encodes CASSAGRSSPDTQYF.

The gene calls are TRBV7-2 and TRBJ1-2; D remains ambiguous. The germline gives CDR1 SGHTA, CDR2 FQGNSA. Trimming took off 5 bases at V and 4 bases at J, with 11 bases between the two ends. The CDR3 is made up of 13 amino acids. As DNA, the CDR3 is TGTGCCAGCAGCGGCCCCGGGAGCTATGGCTACACCTTC. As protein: CASSGPGSYGYTF. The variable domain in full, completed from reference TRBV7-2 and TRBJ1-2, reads GAGVSQSPSNKVTEKGKDVELRCDPISGHTALYWYRQSLGQGLEFLIYFQGNSAPDKSGLPSDRFSAERTGGSVSTLTIQRTQQEDSAVYLCASSGPGSYGYTFGSGTRLTVV.

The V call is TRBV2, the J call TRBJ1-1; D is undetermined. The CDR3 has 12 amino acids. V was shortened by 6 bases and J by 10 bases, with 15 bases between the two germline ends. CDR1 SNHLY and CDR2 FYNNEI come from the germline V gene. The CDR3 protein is CASRLGPGSAFF. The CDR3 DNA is TGTGCCAGCAGGTTAGGCCCCGGCTCAGCTTTCTTT.

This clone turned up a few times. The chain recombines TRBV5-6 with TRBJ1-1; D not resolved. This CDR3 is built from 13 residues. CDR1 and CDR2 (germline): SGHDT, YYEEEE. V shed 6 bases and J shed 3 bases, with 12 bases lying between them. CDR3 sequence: CASTLTGDTEAFF. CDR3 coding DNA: TGTGCCAGCACCTTAACTGGGGACACTGAAGCTTTCTTT.

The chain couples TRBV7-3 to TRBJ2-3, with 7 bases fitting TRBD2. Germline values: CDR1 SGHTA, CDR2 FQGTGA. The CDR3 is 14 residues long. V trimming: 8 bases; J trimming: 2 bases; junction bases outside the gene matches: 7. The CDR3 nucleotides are TGTGCCAGCTCCCAGGCGGGGGTCACAGATACGCAGTATTTT. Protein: CASSQAGVTDTQYF.